This passage covers 30 T cell receptor beta chains from one sample sequenced in a study of CD8 T cells in ankylosing spondylitis. The study's findings and limits: Apparently characteristic of ankylosing spondylitis blood was a TCR beta motif (eight highly homologous variants).

What these receptors recognize is not known. Each CDR3 protein gets one entry after TCRdb re-called the 5' RACE reads with MiXCR. The profile covers 220,000 or so distinct CDR3 sequences, with about 17% appearing a single time and about 44% taken by the ten largest. The sample was blood, either unsorted or a sorted T cell fraction (not recorded which). These receptors all stem from a male donor with ankylosing spondylitis.

This clonotype was counted a few times. The J gene is TRBJ2-7, the V gene TRBV7-9; TRBD2 agrees at 8 bases. With 5 bases clipped from V and 2 bases from J, the junction kept 8 bases outside the gene matches. This CDR3 has 15 residues. Germline V gene lookup returns CDR1 SEHNR and CDR2 FQNEAQ (reference sequence). CDR3 DNA: TGTGCCAGCAGCCCGAGAGCGGGAGCCGCCTACGAGCAGTACTTC. Protein sequence: CASSPRAGAAYEQYF.

This clonotype was seen ten or more times. The CDR3 region is CASSSTGTYEQYF. The CDR3 DNA is TGCGCCAGCAGCTCGACAGGGACCTACGAGCAGTACTTC. The rearrangement uses TRBV5-1 and TRBJ2-7, with 7 bases matching TRBD1. The CDR3 contains 13 residues. Germline-derived CDR1 and CDR2 are SGHRS and YFSETQ. J gave up 2 bases and V 3 bases, and 2 bases lay outside the gene matches.

This clonotype has only a few counts. The chain carries TRBV18 and TRBJ2-7; the D is unclear. CDR3 length equals 18 residues. The germline V gene encodes CDR1 KGHSH and CDR2 LQKENI. V shed 2 bases and J shed 2 bases, with 22 bases lying between them. The CDR3 sequence is CASSPVGYSPVIPYEQYF. The CDR3 coding sequence is TGTGCCAGCTCACCAGTTGGGTACAGCCCCGTAATACCCTACGAGCAGTACTTC.

This clonotype was counted a few times. The rearrangement links TRBV20-1 to TRBJ2-7; possible D gene TRBD1, 5 bases. V dropped 0 bases and J dropped 2 bases, with 11 bases sitting between them. From germline, CDR1 is DFQATT and CDR2 SNEGSKA (reference sequence). The CDR3 sequence is 14 residues long. The CDR3 sequence: CSARERGKAYEQYF. DNA for the CDR3: TGCAGTGCTAGAGAAAGGGGAAAGGCCTACGAGCAGTACTTC.

The chain recombines TRBV6-5 with TRBJ1-1; 12 nucleotides match TRBD1. Per germline, CDR1 MNHEY and CDR2 SVGAGI. This CDR3 comprises 15 residues. The junction had 4 bases not matched to a gene; V was cut back by 2 bases and J by 6 bases. The CDR3 is CASSYEGQGASEAFF. The CDR3 nucleotides read TGTGCCAGCAGTTACGAGGGACAGGGGGCATCTGAAGCTTTCTTT.

The chain has TRBV20-1 and TRBJ2-7; D may be TRBD1 (5 bases). Germline V lookup: CDR1 DFQATT, CDR2 SNEGSKA (reference sequence). This CDR3 has 13 amino acids. V was pared by 0 bases and J by 2 bases, with 8 bases between. In nucleotides, the CDR3 is TGCAGTGCTAGAGATACAGGCACCTACGAGCAGTACTTC. It specifies CSARDTGTYEQYF.

V and J are TRBV9 and TRBJ2-3; D may match TRBD1 or TRBD2 (6 bases each). This CDR3 spans 15 amino acids. Germline values: CDR1 SGDLS, CDR2 YYNGEE. V was pared by 0 bases and J by 0 bases, with 8 bases between. The CDR3 here is CASSVGGASTDTQYF. The CDR3 coding sequence is TGTGCCAGCAGCGTAGGGGGGGCGAGCACAGATACGCAGTATTTT.

Comment on this clonotype: A much more abundant neighbour one base away suggests this may be a read error. CDR3 bases: TGTGCCAGCAGTTTAACCCTTGGGGAGGGGACTGAAGCTTCCTTT. This gives the protein CASSLTLGEGTEASF. The chain has TRBV12-3 or TRBV12-4 and TRBJ1-1; D perhaps matches TRBD1 (5 bases). The CDR3 loop spans 15 amino acids.

This clonotype was counted only a few times. The chain links TRBV9 to TRBJ2-7; D gene uncertain. CDR3 size: 14 residues. Trimming left V 0 bases short and J 4 bases short, with 11 bases between. Germline CDR1 and CDR2: SGDLS and YYNGEE. The CDR3 DNA sequence: TGTGCCAGCAGCGTAGCTACCGGGTTTTACGAGCAGTACTTC. This gives the protein CASSVATGFYEQYF.

This clonotype was observed a handful of times. V usage is TRBV10-3 and J usage is TRBJ2-7; possibly TRBD1 or TRBD2 for D (7 bases each). This CDR3 contains 14 residues. Trimming shortened V by 3 bases and J by 4 bases, and 13 bases separated the two germline ends. CDR1 and CDR2 (germline): ENHRY, SYGVKD. The CDR3 spells CAISEFQGGYEQYF. CDR3 bases: TGTGCCATCAGTGAATTTCAGGGGGGGTACGAGCAGTACTTC.

V usage is TRBV28 and J usage is TRBJ2-3, with TRBD2 as a possible D gene (6 bases). The CDR3 consists of 17 residues. Germline lookup yields CDR1 MDHEN and CDR2 SYDVKM. V was cut by 5 bases and J by 0 bases, with 18 bases left in between. The CDR3 DNA reads as TGTGCCAGCAGTCAATATCCCGTTCTAGCGAGCACAGATACGCAGTATTTT. Encoded protein: CASSQYPVLASTDTQYF.

CDR3 DNA: TGCAGTGCCCCACCTCGGGAAGGGGGTTACTTCACAGATACGCAGTATTTT. This encodes CSAPPREGGYFTDTQYF. V usage is TRBV20-1 and J usage is TRBJ2-3; D may be TRBD1 (6 bases). Per the germline V gene, CDR1 is DFQATT and CDR2 is SNEGSKA (reference sequence). Trimming left V 6 bases short and J 2 bases short, with 24 bases between. CDR3 length: 17 amino acids.

The J gene is TRBJ2-1, the V gene TRBV6-2 or TRBV6-3, with 8 bases lining up with TRBD2. The J segment lost 5 bases and the V segment lost 2 bases, leaving 14 bases of the junction unmatched. Germline CDR1 and CDR2: MNHEY and SVGEGT. The CDR3 has 18 residues. The CDR3 sequence: CASSYPGTSMAPDNEQFF. CDR3 nucleotide sequence: TGTGCCAGCAGTTACCCTGGGACTAGTATGGCACCCGACAATGAGCAGTTCTTC.

This clonotype was seen a few times. The chain employs TRBV10-3 and TRBJ2-3, with 9 bases fitting TRBD1. The CDR3 length is 17 residues. The germline gives CDR1 ENHRY, CDR2 SYGVKD. V dropped 3 bases and J dropped 4; count of bases not matched to a gene: 11. The CDR3 nucleotides read TGTGCCATCAGTGACTGGGACAGGGAGGTTGAGGCAGATACGCAGTATTTT. Translation: CAISDWDREVEADTQYF.

The rearrangement joins TRBV28 to TRBJ2-7; 7 bases agree with TRBD1. Losses at the gene ends were 3 bases for V and 5 bases for J; bases not matched to a gene: 7. Looked up from germline, CDR1 is MDHEN and CDR2 is SYDVKM. The CDR3 is made up of 14 amino acids. Written as DNA, the CDR3 is TGTGCCAGCAGTTTGGGGACAGTAGGCGACGAGCAGTACTTC. Protein sequence: CASSLGTVGDEQYF.

This chain connects TRBV4-1 to TRBJ2-7; D may be TRBD1 (6 bases). Germline V gives CDR1 MGHRA, CDR2 YSYEKL. This CDR3 spans 13 amino acids. The V end was cut by 3 bases, the J end by 4 bases, with 10 bases between. This CDR3 is CASSHRRGYEQYF. In DNA, the CDR3 is TGCGCCAGCAGCCACCGAAGGGGGTACGAGCAGTACTTC.

The V gene is TRBV12-3 or TRBV12-4, the J gene TRBJ2-7; a weak D match, TRBD2 (7 bases). Trimming removed 1 base at V and 3 bases at J, with 13 bases between. The CDR3 consists of 15 residues. CDR3 bases: TGTGCCAGCAGTTTAGGGGCGGGGGCCGTCTACGAGCAGTACTTC. Protein: CASSLGAGAVYEQYF.

This clonotype has at least ten counts. The rearrangement joins TRBV6-2 or TRBV6-3 to TRBJ2-3; TRBD1 aligns across 9 bases. The V gene's germline CDR1 is MNHEY and CDR2 SVGEGT. V shed 2 bases and J 4 bases; nucleotides not matched to a gene: 10. The CDR3 is made up of 17 amino acids. This chain's CDR3 is CASSYRSGTGPADTQYF. Here the CDR3 DNA reads TGTGCCAGCAGTTACAGGTCCGGGACAGGGCCCGCAGATACGCAGTATTTT.

This clonotype showed up many times. The CDR3 spells CSARHPDHLHEQFF. CDR3 DNA: TGCAGTGCTAGACACCCTGACCACCTTCATGAGCAGTTCTTC. This rearrangement joins TRBV20-1 to TRBJ2-1; D unresolved. V lost 2 bases, J lost 8 bases, and 16 bases lay in between. Germline lookup yields CDR1 DFQATT and CDR2 SNEGSKA (reference sequence). This CDR3 comprises 14 residues.

This clonotype was detected only a few times. This chain connects TRBV20-1 to TRBJ2-3; unclear D gene. CDR1 is DFQATT, CDR2 SNEGSKA, per germline (reference sequence). CDR3 length equals 15 residues. Trimming stripped 5 bases from V and 0 bases from J, with 15 bases between. The CDR3 loop reads CSAVPLEPSTDTQYF. In DNA form, the CDR3 reads TGCAGTGCTGTGCCTTTAGAGCCGAGCACAGATACGCAGTATTTT.

The chain carries TRBV2 and TRBJ2-1; D possibly corresponds to TRBD1 (5 bases). There are 13 residues in the CDR3. Looked up from germline, CDR1 is SNHLY and CDR2 is FYNNEI. With 2 bases removed from V and 6 bases from J, the gap between germline ends came to 8 bases. As DNA, the CDR3 is TGTGCCAGCAGTGAATGGGGCACCAATGAGCAGTTCTTC. Protein product: CASSEWGTNEQFF.

This clonotype has only a few counts. This chain links TRBV27 with TRBJ2-2; the D gene is possibly TRBD1 (6 bases). Trimming left V 1 base short and J 5 bases short, with 11 bases between. The CDR3 consists of 15 residues. In germline, CDR1 is MNHEY, CDR2 SMNVEV (reference sequence). The CDR3: CASSLLGADTGELFF. The CDR3 bases are TGTGCCAGCAGTTTATTGGGGGCGGATACCGGGGAGCTGTTTTTT.

V is TRBV7-3 and J is TRBJ1-1; D is ambiguous. The CDR3 loop spans 14 amino acids. Germline loops: CDR1 SGHTA, CDR2 FQGTGA. Between the trimmed V and J ends, which lost 5 bases and 1 base, there was a span of 11 bases. CDR3 in amino acids: CASSPSGGNTEAFF. The CDR3 DNA reads TGTGCCAGCAGCCCCAGCGGAGGGAACACTGAAGCTTTCTTT.

A few counts support this clonotype. The chain couples TRBV29-1 to TRBJ2-1; D is perhaps TRBD1 (6 bases). CDR3 size: 14 residues. Trimming took 8 bases from V and 1 from J, leaving 15 bases between them. Germline V gene sequence: CDR1 SQVTM, CDR2 ANQGSEA. This CDR3 reads CSLKTGTSYNEQFF. DNA of the CDR3: TGCAGCTTGAAGACAGGCACTTCCTACAATGAGCAGTTCTTC.

This rearrangement joins TRBV4-3 to TRBJ2-7, with D unclear. The CDR3 is 17 residues long. The ends were cut back, 0 bases at V and 3 bases at J, with 18 bases in the middle. Per the germline V gene, CDR1 is LGHNA and CDR2 is YSLEER. The CDR3 here is CASSQDYRASLRYEQYF. The CDR3 bases are TGCGCCAGCAGCCAAGACTATCGGGCGTCCCTGCGCTACGAGCAGTACTTC.

V gene TRBV2 combines with J gene TRBJ1-2; the match to TRBD1 covers 7 bases. V shed 9 bases and J 4 bases; nucleotides not matched to a gene: 20. The germline V gene has CDR1 SNHLY and CDR2 FYNNEI. This CDR3 has 17 residues. The CDR3 DNA reads TGTGCCAGAGGGGAAAGGGGGGACAGTCCCTCGTTCTATGGCTACACCTTC. Its translation is CARGERGDSPSFYGYTF.

This CDR3 is CASSFERAHYEQYF. As DNA, the CDR3 is TGTGCCAGCAGCTTTGAGCGGGCCCACTACGAGCAGTACTTC. The chain carries TRBV5-6 and TRBJ2-7, with D possibly matching TRBD2 (6 bases). Germline V gene sequence: CDR1 SGHDT, CDR2 YYEEEE. The CDR3 is made up of 14 amino acids. Trimming shortened V by 2 bases and J by 3 bases, and 12 bases separated the two germline ends.

This clonotype was seen a few times. The chain is built from TRBV19 and TRBJ1-2, with a tentative D call TRBD1 (6 bases). The CDR3 has 14 amino acids. The ends were cut back, 4 bases at V and 6 bases at J, with 15 bases in the middle. The germline V gene has CDR1 LNHDA and CDR2 SQIVND (reference sequence). The CDR3 sequence is CASSNRDNPHGYTF. The DNA for the CDR3 is TGTGCCAGTAGTAACCGGGACAACCCCCATGGCTACACCTTC.

CDR3: CASSWGWVLFNEQFF. CDR3 DNA sequence: TGTGCCAGCAGCTGGGGTTGGGTCCTTTTCAATGAGCAGTTCTTC. The chain recombines TRBV5-6 with TRBJ2-1; D gene unclear. The CDR3 spans 15 residues. Germline CDR1 reads SGHDT; CDR2 reads YYEEEE. The germline V and J ends were trimmed by 3 bases and 6 bases, with 16 bases remaining between them. Full variable domain (outside the CDR3, taken from reference TRBV5-6 and TRBJ2-1): DAGVTQSPTHLIKTRGQQVTLRCSPKSGHDTVSWYQQALGQGPQFIFQYYEEEERQRGNFPDRFSGHQFPNYSSELNVNALLLGDSALYLCASSWGWVLFNEQFFGPGTRLTVL.

This chain joins TRBV2 and TRBJ2-6, with 8 bases that match TRBD1. Germline trimming cut 9 bases from V and 2 bases from J; bases unmatched to any gene: 6. Germline values: CDR1 SNHLY, CDR2 FYNNEI. The CDR3 extends over 15 amino acids. The DNA of the CDR3 is TGTGCCAGGGACAGGGTGACACCTGGGGCCAACGTCCTGACTTTC. This sequence encodes CARDRVTPGANVLTF.